The 19 T cell receptor beta chains below come from one sample, sequenced in a study of cytomegalovirus exposure and HLA in healthy donors (dated by TCRdb to 2017 to 2019). Libraries came from the immunoSEQ multiplex PCR assay. The multiplex PCR relied on a mix of 60 forward primers for TCR Vbeta segments and 13 reverse primers for TCR Jbeta segments. Held by TCRdb, this immuneACCESS table contains in-frame sequences only and omits some clones. Under half of the omission traces to an unresolved V gene where checked; the cause of the rest is unknown. Within this sample are 89,000 or so clones, with 65% to 80% of them counted one time only. About 4.2% of the sample is in the top ten clones. Sequenced sample: PBMCs. The receptor source for this set is a man aged 55 to 70 in good health and CMV-seronegative.

J is TRBJ1-5 and V is TRBV7-9; tentatively, D is TRBD1 (5 bases). The V gene's germline CDR1 is SEHNR and CDR2 FQNEAQ (reference sequence). This CDR3 is 14 amino acids long. Trimming took off 2 bases at V and 6 bases at J, with 11 bases between the two ends. The CDR3 protein is CASSLWGEGQPQHF. The CDR3 DNA sequence: TGTGCCAGCAGCTTATGGGGGGAGGGTCAGCCCCAGCATTTT.

The chain employs TRBV30 and TRBJ1-2; no definite D call. In germline, CDR1 is GTSNPN, CDR2 SVGIG (reference sequence). Trimming removed 0 bases from V and 3 bases from J, with 8 bases in between. The CDR3 runs to 13 residues. The CDR3 DNA sequence: TGTGCCTGGAGTGTTGCTGGCTACTATGGCTACACCTTC. Translating it yields CAWSVAGYYGYTF.

The chain employs TRBV28 and TRBJ1-2; 8 bases are a match to TRBD1. The CDR3 has 13 residues. With V trimmed by 6 bases and J by 8 bases, 8 bases remained unmatched. Germline lookup yields CDR1 MDHEN and CDR2 SYDVKM. The CDR3 sequence is CASSSTGDRGYTF. CDR3 sequence (DNA): TGTGCCAGCAGCTCGACAGGGGATCGAGGCTACACCTTC.

This clone was seen just once. V usage is TRBV7-6 and J usage is TRBJ1-2; maybe TRBD1 (5 bases). The V end was cut by 1 base, the J end by 4 bases, with 7 bases between. CDR3 length: 13 residues. The germline gives CDR1 SGHVS, CDR2 FNYEAQ. CDR3 region: CASSLGQFYGYTF. CDR3 nucleotides: TGTGCCAGCAGCTTAGGACAGTTCTATGGCTACACCTTC.

A few counts support this clone. The chain combines TRBV5-6 with TRBJ1-1; 11 bases align to TRBD1. This CDR3 spans 16 amino acids. CDR1 and CDR2 (germline): SGHDT, YYEEEE. Unmatched junction bases numbered 6, after V lost 4 bases and J lost 1 base. The CDR3 protein is CASSADRGRGNTEAFF. CDR3 nucleotide sequence: TGTGCCAGCAGCGCGGACAGGGGGCGAGGGAACACTGAAGCTTTCTTT. The full variable domain, in which reference TRBV5-6 and TRBJ1-1 provide the parts outside the CDR3, is DAGVTQSPTHLIKTRGQQVTLRCSPKSGHDTVSWYQQALGQGPQFIFQYYEEEERQRGNFPDRFSGHQFPNYSSELNVNALLLGDSALYLCASSADRGRGNTEAFFGQGTRLTVV.

V and J are TRBV7-3 and TRBJ2-1, with 11 nucleotides matching TRBD2. Germline lookup yields CDR1 SGHTA and CDR2 FQGTGA. The CDR3 has 16 amino acids. The V gene end was trimmed by 1 base and the J gene end by 5 bases; junction bases not matched to a gene: 4. CDR3 sequence: CASSLNSGGAHNEQFF. The CDR3 DNA sequence: TGTGCCAGCAGCTTAAATAGCGGGGGGGCCCACAATGAGCAGTTCTTC.

This clone appeared a single time. The J gene is TRBJ1-1, the V gene TRBV7-2; 9 nucleotides align to TRBD1. The J segment lost 2 bases and the V segment lost 3 bases, leaving 4 bases of the junction unmatched. Germline values: CDR1 SGHTA, CDR2 FQGNSA. The CDR3 consists of 15 residues. Written as DNA, the CDR3 is TGTGCCAGCAGCTTGACGACAGGGGGTAACACTGAAGCTTTCTTT. Amino acid sequence: CASSLTTGGNTEAFF.

A single count supports this clone. The chain couples TRBV5-1 to TRBJ2-7, with 7 bases identical to TRBD1. Germline CDR1 reads SGHRS; CDR2 reads YFSETQ. The trim removed 3 bases at V and 0 bases at J, leaving 18 bases unmatched. CDR3 length: 19 amino acids. As DNA, the CDR3 is TGCGCCAGCAGCTCCGACCCTACAGGGGACCGCCCAAGCTCCTACGAGCAGTACTTC. It yields the protein CASSSDPTGDRPSSYEQYF.

The rearrangement links TRBV15 to TRBJ2-7; no reliable D call. The CDR3 runs to 15 residues. V was pared by 0 bases and J by 3 bases, with 12 bases between. The V gene's germline CDR1 is LNHNV and CDR2 YYDKDF (reference sequence). The CDR3 sequence is CATSRDGSSVYEQYF. The CDR3 coding sequence is TGTGCCACCAGCAGAGATGGTAGCTCGGTCTACGAGCAGTACTTC.

The chain recombines TRBV7-2 with TRBJ1-1; D is possibly TRBD1 (6 bases). V was cut by 4 bases and J by 4 bases, with 10 bases left in between. This CDR3 has 13 amino acids. Germline V gene lookup returns CDR1 SGHTA and CDR2 FQGNSA. Here the CDR3 DNA reads TGTGCCAGCAGCTACAGGGCGGGCACTGAAGCTTTCTTT. This encodes CASSYRAGTEAFF.

V gene TRBV7-3 combines with J gene TRBJ2-3, with a possible D match to TRBD1 (6 bases). The length of the CDR3 is 16 residues. CDR1 and CDR2 (germline): SGHTA, FQGTGA. Trimming shortened V by 5 bases and J by 3 bases, and 18 bases separated the two germline ends. This CDR3 reads CASSREGGRLTDTQYF. In DNA form, the CDR3 reads TGTGCCAGCAGCCGGGAAGGGGGTAGATTAACAGATACGCAGTATTTT.

The chain uses TRBV18 and TRBJ2-3, with TRBD1 matching 7 bases. Germline-derived CDR1 and CDR2 are KGHSH and LQKENI. With V trimmed by 4 bases and J by 2 bases, 3 bases remained unmatched. The CDR3 has 14 amino acids. The CDR3 sequence: CASSRGQYTDTQYF. As DNA, the CDR3 is TGTGCCAGCTCACGGGGACAGTACACAGATACGCAGTATTTT.

This chain connects TRBV29-1 to TRBJ1-1; the D gene is possibly TRBD1 (6 bases). The V end lost 4 bases, the J end lost 1 base, and 7 bases lay between the germline ends. The CDR3 contains 12 residues. The V gene's germline CDR1 is SQVTM and CDR2 ANQGSEA. In nucleotides, the CDR3 is TGCAGCGTTGGACAGGCGAACACTGAAGCTTTCTTT. It encodes CSVGQANTEAFF.

The CDR3 DNA is TGTGCCAGCAGCTTGAGTGACAGATTCCAAGAGACCCAGTACTTC. It encodes CASSLSDRFQETQYF. V gene TRBV7-9 combines with J gene TRBJ2-5, with D possibly being TRBD1 (5 bases). The CDR3 sequence is 15 residues long. The V and J ends lost 3 bases and 1 base respectively, with 12 bases between them. In germline, CDR1 is SEHNR, CDR2 FQNEAQ (reference sequence).

There are a few counts of this clone. The chain combines TRBV6-5 with TRBJ1-5; D is uncertain. CDR3 length: 13 amino acids. Deletions cut 6 bases from V and 2 bases from J, with 8 bases between. Germline values: CDR1 MNHEY, CDR2 SVGAGI. The CDR3 DNA reads as TGTGCCAGCAGCGGACTTCGCAATCAGCCCCAGCATTTT. Its protein is CASSGLRNQPQHF.

The V gene is TRBV29-1, the J gene TRBJ1-2; D might be TRBD1 (5 bases). CDR3 length equals 13 residues. With 5 bases removed from V and 1 base from J, the gap between germline ends came to 11 bases. Per the germline V gene, CDR1 is SQVTM and CDR2 is ANQGSEA. The CDR3 nucleotides are TGCAGCGTTTCCGACAGCCGTAACTATGGCTACACCTTC. This gives the protein CSVSDSRNYGYTF.

This clone was counted once. The V and J genes are TRBV4-1 and TRBJ1-2; D not certain. The CDR3 length is 15 residues. Trimming took 0 bases from V and 0 from J, leaving 8 bases between them. CDR1 is MGHRA and CDR2 is YSYEKL in the germline V gene. CDR3 loop: CASSQDESTNYGYTF. Written as DNA, the CDR3 is TGCGCCAGCAGCCAAGATGAGAGTACTAACTATGGCTACACCTTC.

This chain uses TRBV7-2 with TRBJ1-6, with D uncertain. The ends were cut back, 1 base at V and 8 bases at J, with 6 bases in the middle. Germline CDR1 SGHTA, CDR2 FQGNSA. The CDR3 covers 13 residues. The chain's CDR3 is CASSLGAHSPLHF. Written as DNA, the CDR3 is TGTGCCAGCAGCTTAGGGGCCCATTCACCCCTCCACTTT.

This clone was observed a handful of times. The chain couples TRBV19 to TRBJ1-5; 7 bases map to TRBD1. V dropped 6 bases and J dropped 0; count of bases not matched to a gene: 8. Germline CDR1 reads LNHDA; CDR2 reads SQIVND (reference sequence). The length of the CDR3 is 16 residues. CDR3 bases: TGTGCCAGTAGCACAGGGGAACCGTATAGCAATCAGCCCCAGCATTTT. It specifies CASSTGEPYSNQPQHF.